What follows are 10 T cell receptor beta chains derived from one specimen sequenced in a study of shared clonotypes between healthy human individuals. Libraries were prepared by immunoSEQ multiplex PCR; TCRdb keeps only in-frame clonotypes and omits some of them. This sample has roughly 520,000 clones, with roughly 95% found just once. Sequenced sample: naive CD4+ T cells sorted from blood. Subset given: CD45RA+ positively selected. The source is a woman in her thirties in good health.

This CDR3 is CASGRAIKETQYF. CDR3 nucleotides: TGTGCCAGCGGTCGGGCAATTAAAGAGACCCAGTACTTC. The genes are TRBV7-8 and TRBJ2-5; D gene unclear. In germline, CDR1 is SGHVS, CDR2 FQNEAQ. Trimming cost V 8 bases and J 3 bases, with 13 bases left between them. CDR3 length: 13 residues.

V gene TRBV10-3 combines with J gene TRBJ1-1, with 7 bases matching TRBD1. The CDR3 extends over 14 amino acids. In germline, CDR1 is ENHRY, CDR2 SYGVKD. The V segment lost 7 bases and the J segment 1 base; nucleotides outside the gene matches: 6. CDR3 coding DNA: TGTGCCATCACCTCCGGGACAGAGAACACTGAAGCTTTCTTT. It specifies CAITSGTENTEAFF.

The J gene is TRBJ2-7, the V gene TRBV6-9; 11 bases agree with TRBD2. Germline-derived CDR1 and CDR2 are MNHGY and SVAAGI. V shed 7 bases, J shed 0 bases, and the junction held 5 bases outside the gene matches. This CDR3 is 15 amino acids long. The chain's CDR3 is CASILLAGVSYEQYF. In DNA form, the CDR3 reads TGTGCCAGCATCCTACTAGCGGGAGTCTCCTACGAGCAGTACTTC.

The J gene is TRBJ2-7, the V gene TRBV5-1; 7 positions agree with TRBD1. After removal of 7 bases from V and 4 bases from J, the junction contained 14 bases not matched to a gene. CDR1 and CDR2 (germline): SGHRS, YFSETQ. CDR3 length: 15 amino acids. CDR3 DNA: TGCGCCAGCGGAAACATACAGGGGCACACGTACGAGCAGTACTTC. Its translation: CASGNIQGHTYEQYF.

This chain joins TRBV18 and TRBJ1-1, with D tentatively TRBD1 (5 bases). V was trimmed by 0 bases and J by 8 bases, leaving 10 bases between them. The CDR3 length is 13 residues. Germline lookup yields CDR1 KGHSH and CDR2 LQKENI. CDR3 loop: CASSPPGTEEAFF. The CDR3 coding sequence is TGTGCCAGCTCACCACCTGGGACGGAAGAAGCTTTCTTT.

The chain carries TRBV19 and TRBJ2-3; TRBD2 agrees at 8 bases. This CDR3 has 14 residues. The junction had 7 bases not matched to a gene; V was cut back by 6 bases and J by 5 bases. Germline CDR1 is LNHDA and CDR2 is SQIVND (reference sequence). In DNA form, the CDR3 reads TGTGCCAGTAGCGCTAGCGGGCGTGGAGATACGCAGTATTTT. Translating gives CASSASGRGDTQYF.

This chain links TRBV7-6 with TRBJ2-2; D remains unclear. The germline V gene has CDR1 SGHVS and CDR2 FNYEAQ. The CDR3 covers 13 residues. V was clipped by 1 base and J by 6 bases, with 6 bases between them. CDR3 in DNA: TGTGCCAGCAGCTTAGAGGCGGCCGGGGAGCTGTTTTTT. Protein sequence: CASSLEAAGELFF.

A remark on this clone: The sample carries other DNA sequences with the same CDR3. The chain carries TRBV18 and TRBJ2-2, with D perhaps being TRBD1 or TRBD2 (5 bases each). The germline V gene encodes CDR1 KGHSH and CDR2 LQKENI. The V gene lost 1 base and the J gene lost 4 bases, with 10 bases spanning the gap. The CDR3 loop spans 15 amino acids. The CDR3 reads CASSPQGTFTGELFF. DNA for the CDR3: TGTGCCAGCTCACCACAGGGGACCTTCACCGGGGAGCTGTTTTTT.

The chain uses TRBV5-5 and TRBJ1-1; no clear D. Per germline, CDR1 SGHKS and CDR2 YYEKEE (reference sequence). With 4 bases removed from V and 4 bases from J, the gap between germline ends came to 11 bases. The CDR3 has 13 amino acids. The DNA of the CDR3 is TGTGCCAGCAGCCCATGGCCCGCCACTGAAGCTTTCTTT. This sequence encodes CASSPWPATEAFF.

The V gene is TRBV10-3, the J gene TRBJ2-3, with a possible D match to TRBD2 (6 bases). CDR1 and CDR2 (germline): ENHRY, SYGVKD. CDR3 length: 14 amino acids. V lost 4 bases, J lost 3 bases, and 11 bases lay in between. CDR3 bases: TGTGCCATCAGTGCGGGAGATGGGACAGATACGCAGTATTTT. Protein: CAISAGDGTDTQYF.